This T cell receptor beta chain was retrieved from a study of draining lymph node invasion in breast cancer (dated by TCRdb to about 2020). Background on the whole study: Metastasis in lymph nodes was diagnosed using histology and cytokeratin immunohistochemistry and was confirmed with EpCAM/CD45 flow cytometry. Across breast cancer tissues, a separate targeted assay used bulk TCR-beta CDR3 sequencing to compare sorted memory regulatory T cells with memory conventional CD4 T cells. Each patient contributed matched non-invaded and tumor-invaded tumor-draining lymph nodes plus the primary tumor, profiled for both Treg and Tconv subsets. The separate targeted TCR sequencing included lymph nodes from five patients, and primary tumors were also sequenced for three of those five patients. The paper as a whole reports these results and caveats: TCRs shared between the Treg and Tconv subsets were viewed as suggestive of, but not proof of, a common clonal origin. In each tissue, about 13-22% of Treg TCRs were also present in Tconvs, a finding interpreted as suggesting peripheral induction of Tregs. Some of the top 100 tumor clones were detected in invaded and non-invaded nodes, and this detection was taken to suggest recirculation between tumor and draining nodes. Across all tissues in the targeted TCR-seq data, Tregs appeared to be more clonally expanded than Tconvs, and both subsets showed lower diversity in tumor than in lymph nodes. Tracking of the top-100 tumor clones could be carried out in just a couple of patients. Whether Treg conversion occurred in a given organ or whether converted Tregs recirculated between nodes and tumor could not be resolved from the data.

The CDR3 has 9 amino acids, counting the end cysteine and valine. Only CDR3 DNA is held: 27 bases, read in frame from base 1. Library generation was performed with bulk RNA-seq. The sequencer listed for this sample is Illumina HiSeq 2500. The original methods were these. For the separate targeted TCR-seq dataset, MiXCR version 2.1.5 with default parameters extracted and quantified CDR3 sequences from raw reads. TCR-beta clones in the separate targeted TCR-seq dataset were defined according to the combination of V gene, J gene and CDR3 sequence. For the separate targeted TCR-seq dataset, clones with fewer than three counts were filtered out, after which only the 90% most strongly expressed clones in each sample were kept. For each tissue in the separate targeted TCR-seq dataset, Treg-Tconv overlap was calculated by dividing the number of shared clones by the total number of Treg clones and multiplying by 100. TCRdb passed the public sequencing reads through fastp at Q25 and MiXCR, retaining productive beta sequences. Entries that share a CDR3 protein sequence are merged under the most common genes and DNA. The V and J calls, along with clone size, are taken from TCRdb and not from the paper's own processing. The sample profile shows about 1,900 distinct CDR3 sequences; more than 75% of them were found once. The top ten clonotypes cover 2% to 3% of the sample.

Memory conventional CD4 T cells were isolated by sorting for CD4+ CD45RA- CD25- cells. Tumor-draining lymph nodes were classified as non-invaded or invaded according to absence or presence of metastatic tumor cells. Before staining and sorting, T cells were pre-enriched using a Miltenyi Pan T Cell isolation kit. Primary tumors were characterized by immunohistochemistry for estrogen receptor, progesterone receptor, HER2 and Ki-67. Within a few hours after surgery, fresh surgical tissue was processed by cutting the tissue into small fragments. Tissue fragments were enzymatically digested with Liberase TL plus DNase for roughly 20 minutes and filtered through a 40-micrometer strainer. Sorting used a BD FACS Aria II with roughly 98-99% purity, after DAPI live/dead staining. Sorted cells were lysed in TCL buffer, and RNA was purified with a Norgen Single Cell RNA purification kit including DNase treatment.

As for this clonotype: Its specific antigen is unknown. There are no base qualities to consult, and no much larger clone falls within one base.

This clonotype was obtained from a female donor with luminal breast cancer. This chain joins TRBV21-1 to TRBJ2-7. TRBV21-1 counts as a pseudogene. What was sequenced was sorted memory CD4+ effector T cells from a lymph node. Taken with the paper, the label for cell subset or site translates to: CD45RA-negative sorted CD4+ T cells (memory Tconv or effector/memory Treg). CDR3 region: CRPLYEQYV. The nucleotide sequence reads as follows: TGCCGGCCTTTGTACGAGCAGTACGTC.